These 17 T cell receptor beta chains originate from one sample sequenced in a study of cytomegalovirus exposure and HLA in healthy donors. The primer mix had 60 Vbeta and 13 Jbeta primers. This table comes from immunoSEQ multiplex PCR, and its TCRdb copy is limited to in-frame clones, with some not included. The data hold some 220,000 clones, with around 83% observed a single time. The source material was PBMCs. These receptors all stem from a girl aged 2 to 10 in good health and CMV-seronegative.

Only one count was recorded for this clone. V and J are TRBV5-1 and TRBJ1-2, with TRBD1 matching over 12 bases. Germline V gives CDR1 SGHRS, CDR2 YFSETQ. The ends lost 7 bases at V and 8 bases at J; junction bases unmatched: 6. The CDR3 runs 13 residues. The CDR3 nucleotides read TGCGCCAGCGGGACAGGGGGCGCTCAGGGCTACACCTTC. The encoded protein is CASGTGGAQGYTF.

This clone was seen a single time. V usage is TRBV4-2 and J usage is TRBJ2-7; the D gene is possibly TRBD1 (6 bases). Germline CDR1 LGHNA, CDR2 YNFKEQ. The CDR3 spans 17 residues. The V end was cut by 2 bases, the J end by 3 bases, with 20 bases between. CDR3 residues: CASSQFLGEDRYYEQYF. In nucleotides, the CDR3 is TGTGCCAGCAGCCAATTTTTGGGAGAGGACAGATACTACGAGCAGTACTTC.

The CDR3 DNA follows: TGTGCCAGCAGCTTACGGTCTAGCGGGGGGGGAGAGACCCAGTACTTC. Its translation: CASSLRSSGGGETQYF. The rearrangement joins TRBV7-3 to TRBJ2-5, with TRBD2 identical over 12 bases. Trimming removed 2 bases from V and 4 bases from J; junction bases left unmatched: 5. This CDR3 is 16 amino acids long. CDR1 and CDR2 (germline): SGHTA, FQGTGA.

The CDR3 loop reads CASSPGQPIYNYGYTF. CDR3 bases: TGTGCCAGCTCACCGGGACAGCCGATATATAACTATGGCTACACCTTC. This sequence joins TRBV18 and TRBJ1-2; TRBD1 aligns across 7 bases. The CDR3 spans 16 residues. Looked up from germline, CDR1 is KGHSH and CDR2 is LQKENI. Germline trimming cut 3 bases from V and 1 base from J; bases unmatched to any gene: 8.

The V call is TRBV30, the J call TRBJ2-7, with TRBD1 identical over 8 bases. V trimming: 4 bases; J trimming: 3 bases; junction bases outside the gene matches: 8. Germline V gene lookup returns CDR1 GTSNPN and CDR2 SVGIG (reference sequence). CDR3 length: 14 residues. CDR3 sequence: CAWNQQGGGYEQYF. CDR3 in DNA: TGTGCCTGGAATCAACAGGGGGGAGGCTACGAGCAGTACTTC. Supplemented by reference TRBV30 and TRBJ2-7, the full variable domain reads SQTIHQWPATLVQPVGSPLSLECTVEGTSNPNLYWYRQAAGRGLQLLFYSVGIGQISSEVPQNLSASRPQDRQFILSSKKLLLSDSGFYLCAWNQQGGGYEQYFGPGTRLTVT.

The chain employs TRBV6-1 and TRBJ1-1, with 8 bases matching TRBD1. J gave up 4 bases and V 5 bases, and 3 bases lay outside the gene matches. CDR3 size: 13 residues. Germline V CDR1 and CDR2: MNHNS, SASEGT. CDR3 DNA sequence: TGTGCCAGCAGTCTTACAGGGGGCACTGAAGCTTTCTTT. As protein: CASSLTGGTEAFF.

V and J are TRBV5-4 and TRBJ1-4; tentatively, D is TRBD1 (5 bases). Deletions cut 4 bases from V and 7 bases from J, with 17 bases between. Germline assignment: CDR1 SGHNT and CDR2 YYREEE (reference sequence). The CDR3 loop spans 15 amino acids. The DNA of the CDR3 is TGTGCCAGCAGCCAGGCGGGGCCGTCGTTTGAAAAACTGTTTTTT. Translating gives CASSQAGPSFEKLFF.

The rearrangement links TRBV6-5 to TRBJ1-5; D remains ambiguous. The germline V and J ends were trimmed by 3 bases and 4 bases, with 7 bases remaining between them. The CDR3 sequence is 13 residues long. Germline V gene sequence: CDR1 MNHEY, CDR2 SVGAGI. CDR3 region: CASSYRRNQPQHF. In DNA form, the CDR3 reads TGTGCCAGCAGTTATCGGAGGAATCAGCCCCAGCATTTT.

The genes are TRBV6-5 and TRBJ2-2; 12 bases align to TRBD1. Germline V CDR1 and CDR2: MNHEY, SVGAGI. J gave up 5 bases and V 7 bases, and 5 bases lay outside the gene matches. CDR3 length equals 15 residues. CDR3: CASTTGQGATGELFF. CDR3 DNA: TGTGCCAGCACCACGGGACAGGGGGCGACCGGGGAGCTGTTTTTT.

A few counts support this clone. Other DNA sequences from this sample encode an identical CDR3 as well. V gene TRBV7-9 combines with J gene TRBJ2-2, with 7 bases identical to TRBD1. The CDR3 spans 16 residues. Germline CDR1 reads SEHNR; CDR2 reads FQNEAQ (reference sequence). CDR3 nucleotides: TGTTCTAGCAGCTTAAGACAGGGAAAGGACACCGGGGAGCTGTTTTTT. Translating it yields CSSSLRQGKDTGELFF.

CDR3 in amino acids: CASSIIAGSYNEQFF. The CDR3 DNA reads as TGCGCCAGCAGCATTATAGCGGGGTCTTACAATGAGCAGTTCTTC. The rearrangement uses TRBV5-1 and TRBJ2-1, with TRBD2 identical over 8 bases. Losses at the gene ends were 4 bases for V and 4 bases for J; bases not matched to a gene: 7. The germline CDR1 and CDR2 sequences are SGHRS and YFSETQ. The CDR3 runs 15 residues.

The rearrangement links TRBV5-1 to TRBJ1-2; TRBD1 is a possible D gene (5 bases). Germline loops: CDR1 SGHRS, CDR2 YFSETQ. V was shortened by 0 bases and J by 10 bases, with 7 bases between the two germline ends. The CDR3 sequence is 11 residues long. The CDR3 sequence: CASSLAGVYTF. The CDR3 DNA reads as TGCGCCAGCAGCTTGGCGGGGGTCTACACCTTC.

The V and J genes are TRBV4-1 and TRBJ2-7; possibly TRBD2 for D (7 bases). Germline V lookup: CDR1 MGHRA, CDR2 YSYEKL. This CDR3 is 14 amino acids long. V was shortened by 1 base and J by 6 bases, with 13 bases between the two germline ends. Written as DNA, the CDR3 is TGCGCCAGCAGCCAAGTCGGGGGGCGAGGCGAGCAGTACTTC. The encoded protein is CASSQVGGRGEQYF.

This chain connects TRBV5-1 to TRBJ2-1, with D tentatively TRBD2 (5 bases). The CDR3 covers 16 residues. Germline-derived CDR1 and CDR2 are SGHRS and YFSETQ. The V end was cut by 5 bases, the J end by 0 bases, with 15 bases between. The CDR3, as DNA: TGCGCCAGCAGGCTCGCACTAGTCAGCTCCTACAATGAGCAGTTCTTC. It codes for CASRLALVSSYNEQFF.

The V call is TRBV5-6, the J call TRBJ1-2; D may be TRBD1 (5 bases). The CDR3 extends over 13 amino acids. Deletions cut 0 bases from V and 2 bases from J, with 5 bases between. CDR1 is SGHDT and CDR2 is YYEEEE in the germline V gene. CDR3 sequence: CASSLGQNYGYTF. The CDR3 region has the DNA TGTGCCAGCAGCTTGGGACAGAACTATGGCTACACCTTC.

The rearrangement links TRBV6-1 to TRBJ2-5, with D unclear. The CDR3 extends over 14 amino acids. Looked up from germline, CDR1 is MNHNS and CDR2 is SASEGT. Trimming took 4 bases from V and 2 from J, leaving 11 bases between them. The CDR3 nucleotides are TGTGCCAGCAGTGTCGAGAGGCAGCAAGAGACCCAGTACTTC. This codes for CASSVERQQETQYF.

This rearrangement joins TRBV30 to TRBJ2-3, with TRBD2 as a possible D gene (6 bases). Germline V gene sequence: CDR1 GTSNPN, CDR2 SVGIG (reference sequence). Trimming shortened V by 3 bases and J by 0 bases, and 10 bases separated the two germline ends. The CDR3 is 14 residues long. The CDR3 sequence: CAWREGPSTDTQYF. The CDR3 DNA reads TGTGCCTGGAGGGAGGGGCCTAGCACAGATACGCAGTATTTT.